The 31 T cell receptor beta chains in this list originate from one sample, sequenced in a study of T cell changes during pregnancy in multiple sclerosis. Sequencing used immunoSEQ multiplex PCR; TCRdb keeps in-frame clones, though not all of them. The sample gives tens of thousands of clones, around nine tenths of which show up once; 0.47% is in the top ten. Here the sequenced sample was CD4+ T cells from peripheral blood mononuclear cells, taken in the second trimester of pregnancy. All receptors come from a female donor with multiple sclerosis, enrolled in a pregnancy study.

V gene TRBV7-9 combines with J gene TRBJ2-5, with D perhaps matching TRBD2 (5 bases). The CDR3 extends over 13 amino acids. V lost 5 bases and J lost 3, with 10 bases in between. The V gene's germline CDR1 is SEHNR and CDR2 FQNEAQ (reference sequence). The chain's CDR3 is CASSPGKKETQYF. CDR3 sequence (DNA): TGTGCCAGCAGCCCGGGAAAAAAAGAGACCCAGTACTTC.

CDR3 sequence reads: CATWTSGSSHEQYF. In DNA, the CDR3 is TGTGCCACCTGGACTAGCGGGAGTAGTCACGAGCAGTACTTC. This chain uses TRBV28 with TRBJ2-7; 13 bases map to TRBD2. The CDR3 sequence is 14 residues long. The J segment lost 5 bases and the V segment lost 10 bases, leaving 8 bases of the junction unmatched. The germline V gene has CDR1 MDHEN and CDR2 SYDVKM.

V is TRBV6-1 and J is TRBJ1-5, with TRBD1 matching over 7 bases. The CDR3 is made up of 18 amino acids. The V gene's germline CDR1 is MNHNS and CDR2 SASEGT. Unmatched junction bases numbered 15, after V lost 2 bases and J lost 5 bases. The CDR3 nucleotides are TGTGCCAGCAGTGAACCCCTTGGGGCAGGGGGAATGGATCAGCCCCAGCATTTT. Translated, it gives CASSEPLGAGGMDQPQHF.

This clone was seen just once. J is TRBJ1-5 and V is TRBV9; TRBD1 might be the D (5 bases). Trimming took 5 bases from V and 12 from J, leaving 21 bases between them. The germline V gene encodes CDR1 SGDLS and CDR2 YYNGEE. The CDR3 consists of 14 residues. The CDR3 nucleotides read TGTGCCAGCAGACCCCAGGGAATCAGCCCCGACCAGCATTTT. Its translation is CASRPQGISPDQHF. Combining the CDR3 with reference TRBV9 and TRBJ1-5 gives the whole variable domain DSGVTQTPKHLITATGQRVTLRCSPRSGDLSVYWYQQSLDQGLQFLIQYYNGEERAKGNILERFSAQQFPDLHSELNLSSLELGDSALYFCASRPQGISPDQHFGDGTRLSIL.

In this sample, this clone turned up once. This same CDR3 is encoded by further DNA sequences in the sample. V and J are TRBV29-1 and TRBJ1-1, with unresolved D. The CDR3 extends over 13 amino acids. Trimming took off 3 bases at V and 0 bases at J, with 8 bases between the two ends. The germline gives CDR1 SQVTM, CDR2 ANQGSEA. CDR3 sequence: CSVEGRMNTEAFF. Here the CDR3 DNA reads TGCAGCGTTGAGGGCAGAATGAACACTGAAGCTTTCTTT.

J is TRBJ2-3 and V is TRBV27, with 13 bases fitting TRBD2. Germline-derived CDR1 and CDR2 are MNHEY and SMNVEV (reference sequence). The CDR3 is 17 amino acids. After removal of 6 bases from V and 1 base from J, the junction contained 7 bases not matched to a gene. The DNA of the CDR3 is TGTGCCAGCAGACCCCTAGGACTAGCGGGGGGCACAGATACGCAGTATTTT. As protein: CASRPLGLAGGTDTQYF.

The CDR3 DNA is TGCGCCAGCAGCGTGGGACTAGCGGGGCAAGAGACCCAGTACTTC. Translation: CASSVGLAGQETQYF. The chain joins TRBV5-1 to TRBJ2-5, with 13 nucleotides matching TRBD2. The trim removed 4 bases at V and 2 bases at J, leaving 2 bases unmatched. CDR1 SGHRS and CDR2 YFSETQ come from the germline V gene. The CDR3 is 15 residues long.

The chain couples TRBV9 to TRBJ2-1; 8 bases are shared with TRBD2. Germline values: CDR1 SGDLS, CDR2 YYNGEE. Losses at the gene ends were 4 bases for V and 8 bases for J; bases not matched to a gene: 11. The CDR3 is 15 amino acids. CDR3 bases: TGTGCCAGCAGCTCCCTAAGGACTAGCTCCTATGAGCAGTTCTTC. Translation gives CASSSLRTSSYEQFF.

This sequence joins TRBV7-9 and TRBJ2-7, with 7 bases aligning to TRBD1. The CDR3 sequence is 17 residues long. Germline V CDR1 and CDR2: SEHNR, FQNEAQ (reference sequence). The V gene end was trimmed by 2 bases and the J gene end by 1 base; junction bases not matched to a gene: 11. The DNA of the CDR3 is TGTGCCAGCAGCTTATTATCGTACAGGGGTAGGTCCTACGAGCAGTACTTC. This codes for CASSLLSYRGRSYEQYF.

The chain has TRBV11-3 and TRBJ2-7, with D tentatively TRBD2 (6 bases). CDR3 length: 16 amino acids. The germline V gene encodes CDR1 SGHNT and CDR2 YENEEA. The ends were cut back, 4 bases at V and 6 bases at J, with 22 bases in the middle. CDR3 nucleotide sequence: TGTGCCAGCAGCTCCGGAGGGACCGCGGACCGCTCCGAGCAGTACTTC. Translating gives CASSSGGTADRSEQYF.

This clone was counted once. The chain is built from TRBV4-1 and TRBJ2-5; D is unresolved. CDR3 length: 15 residues. Per the germline V gene, CDR1 is MGHRA and CDR2 is YSYEKL. V shed 0 bases and J shed 1 base, with 9 bases lying between them. The DNA for the CDR3 is TGCGCCAGCAGCCAAGAGGCGGCATTCCAAGAGACCCAGTACTTC. Translated, it gives CASSQEAAFQETQYF.

This clone was detected only once. This chain connects TRBV5-1 to TRBJ1-1; D possibly corresponds to TRBD1 (5 bases). The V end was cut by 4 bases, the J end by 7 bases, with 20 bases between. The CDR3 extends over 15 amino acids. CDR1 SGHRS and CDR2 YFSETQ come from the germline V gene. The CDR3 sequence is CASSLNPSGRDEAFF. The CDR3, as DNA: TGCGCCAGCAGCCTCAATCCATCGGGGCGGGATGAAGCTTTCTTT.

This clone was detected once. The V call is TRBV29-1, the J call TRBJ2-5, with a possible D match to TRBD2 (6 bases). The ends were cut back, 6 bases at V and 5 bases at J, with 16 bases in the middle. This CDR3 comprises 13 residues. Germline CDR1 is SQVTM and CDR2 is ANQGSEA. CDR3 sequence (DNA): TGCAGCGTGACACGGGAGTCCGGGGAGACCCAGTACTTC. This codes for CSVTRESGETQYF.

This sequence joins TRBV7-9 and TRBJ2-3; the match to TRBD2 covers 10 bases. V shed 2 bases and J 4 bases; nucleotides not matched to a gene: 0. CDR3 length: 14 amino acids. The germline CDR1 and CDR2 sequences are SEHNR and FQNEAQ (reference sequence). The CDR3 DNA is TGTGCCAGCAGCTTACTAGCGGGAGCAGATACGCAGTATTTT. This codes for CASSLLAGADTQYF.

This clone turned up a few times. The chain is built from TRBV14 and TRBJ2-7; 7 bases are shared with TRBD2. The CDR3 length is 14 residues. Germline trimming cut 6 bases from V and 0 bases from J; bases unmatched to any gene: 5. Germline-derived CDR1 and CDR2 are SGHDN and FVKESK. CDR3 sequence (DNA): TGTGCCAGCAGTTTCGGGGGGAGCTCCTACGAGCAGTACTTC. This gives the protein CASSFGGSSYEQYF.

The chain links TRBV6-6 to TRBJ1-2, with TRBD1 matching 9 bases. The CDR3 totals 14 residues. Germline V gene data show CDR1 as MNHNY and CDR2 as SVGAGI (reference sequence). With 6 bases clipped from V and 4 bases from J, the junction kept 6 bases outside the gene matches. The CDR3 DNA sequence: TGTGCCAGCAGCCCGGGACAGGGACTCTATGGCTACACCTTC. Translating it yields CASSPGQGLYGYTF.

The V gene is TRBV2, the J gene TRBJ2-1; 7 nucleotides match TRBD1. J lost 2 bases, V lost 7 bases, and 5 bases had no gene match. The CDR3 contains 14 residues. The germline V gene encodes CDR1 SNHLY and CDR2 FYNNEI. The CDR3 is CASNWDRTYNEQFF. DNA for the CDR3: TGTGCCAGCAACTGGGACAGAACCTACAATGAGCAGTTCTTC.

This clone appeared a single time. The chain uses TRBV11-3 and TRBJ1-2; D not resolved. Germline-derived CDR1 and CDR2 are SGHNT and YENEEA. Trimming cost V 5 bases and J 0 bases, with 10 bases left between them. This CDR3 is built from 14 residues. CDR3 region: CASSAQETNYGYTF. DNA of the CDR3: TGTGCCAGCAGCGCCCAGGAAACTAACTATGGCTACACCTTC. The complete variable domain, with remaining parts taken from reference TRBV11-3 and TRBJ1-2, reads EAGVVQSPRYKIIEKKQPVAFWCNPISGHNTLYWYLQNLGQGPELLIRYENEEAVDDSQLPKDRFSAERLKGVDSTLKIQPAELGDSAVYLCASSAQETNYGYTFGSGTRLTVV.

The chain has TRBV5-1 and TRBJ2-3; D not resolved. Between the trimmed V and J ends, which lost 4 bases and 0 bases, there was a span of 12 bases. This CDR3 spans 15 amino acids. Germline CDR1 reads SGHRS; CDR2 reads YFSETQ. CDR3: CASSMVGSSTDTQYF. DNA of the CDR3: TGCGCCAGCAGCATGGTTGGTAGTAGCACAGATACGCAGTATTTT.

V is TRBV19 and J is TRBJ1-3; D is possibly TRBD1 (5 bases). CDR3 length equals 15 residues. Trimming took 6 bases from V and 0 from J, leaving 12 bases between them. CDR1 is LNHDA and CDR2 is SQIVND in the germline V gene (reference sequence). CDR3 nucleotide sequence: TGTGCCAGTAGGTACCAGGGCAGCTCTGGAAACACCATATATTTT. It specifies CASRYQGSSGNTIYF.

The J gene is TRBJ2-5, the V gene TRBV30; unclear D gene. The ends were cut back, 0 bases at V and 5 bases at J, with 4 bases in the middle. The germline V gene encodes CDR1 GTSNPN and CDR2 SVGIG (reference sequence). The CDR3 covers 11 residues. The CDR3 sequence: CAWSVLETQYF. The CDR3 DNA is TGTGCCTGGAGTGTACTGGAGACCCAGTACTTC.

This clone has a handful of counts. The CDR3 sequence: CASRTGGGGTEAFF. The CDR3 DNA follows: TGTGCCAGTCGGACAGGGGGCGGTGGCACTGAAGCTTTCTTT. V and J are TRBV2 and TRBJ1-1, with TRBD1 identical over 11 bases. Losses at the gene ends were 9 bases for V and 4 bases for J; bases not matched to a gene: 7. The CDR3 contains 14 residues. Germline V CDR1 and CDR2: SNHLY, FYNNEI.

CDR3 amino acids: CAWSVGEAKNIQYF. The CDR3 coding sequence is TGTGCCTGGAGTGTAGGGGAAGCCAAAAACATTCAGTACTTC. J is TRBJ2-4 and V is TRBV30, with D possibly being TRBD1 (5 bases). CDR3 size: 14 residues. Germline V gene lookup returns CDR1 GTSNPN and CDR2 SVGIG (reference sequence). V shed 0 bases and J shed 0 bases, with 6 bases lying between them.

The V gene is TRBV28, the J gene TRBJ1-1; TRBD1 is a possible D gene (5 bases). Trimming removed 4 bases from V and 5 bases from J, with 11 bases in between. Germline V gene lookup returns CDR1 MDHEN and CDR2 SYDVKM. The CDR3 extends over 13 amino acids. The CDR3 is CASSSPDKTEAFF. The CDR3 DNA sequence: TGTGCCAGCAGTTCTCCGGACAAAACTGAAGCTTTCTTT.

The chain uses TRBV5-6 and TRBJ1-1; D is possibly TRBD1 (5 bases). The CDR3 has 14 residues. Germline-derived CDR1 and CDR2 are SGHDT and YYEEEE. The germline V and J ends were trimmed by 2 bases and 6 bases, with 14 bases remaining between them. DNA for the CDR3: TGTGCCAGCAGCTTTCCCCAGGGTATCTCTGAAGCTTTCTTT. Its translation is CASSFPQGISEAFF.

The V call is TRBV6-5, the J call TRBJ2-1; 8 bases agree with TRBD1. The CDR3 has 14 residues. J gave up 9 bases and V 6 bases, and 10 bases lay outside the gene matches. Germline V gene lookup returns CDR1 MNHEY and CDR2 SVGAGI. CDR3 sequence reads: CASRGGTGLSEQFF. CDR3 bases: TGTGCCAGCAGGGGTGGGACAGGATTATCTGAGCAGTTCTTC.

The rearrangement links TRBV30 to TRBJ1-5; a possible D gene is TRBD1 (5 bases). The CDR3 has 13 amino acids. V was trimmed by 3 bases and J by 10 bases, leaving 16 bases between them. Germline CDR1 and CDR2: GTSNPN and SVGIG (reference sequence). CDR3 DNA sequence: TGTGCCTGGAGCGACCAGGGATTTCGACCCCAGCATTTT. Translation: CAWSDQGFRPQHF.

This sequence joins TRBV18 and TRBJ2-2; 7 bases are a match to TRBD1. CDR1 KGHSH and CDR2 LQKENI come from the germline V gene. CDR3 length equals 15 residues. The V segment lost 2 bases and the J segment 4 bases; nucleotides outside the gene matches: 4. The DNA of the CDR3 is TGTGCCAGCTCACCAGAGGGGGCGCGCACCGGGGAGCTGTTTTTT. It specifies CASSPEGARTGELFF.

This rearrangement joins TRBV5-5 to TRBJ1-1; 9 bases line up with TRBD1. The V gene end was trimmed by 4 bases and the J gene end by 4 bases; junction bases not matched to a gene: 8. The germline V gene has CDR1 SGHKS and CDR2 YYEKEE (reference sequence). CDR3 length: 15 amino acids. CDR3 sequence reads: CASSRDGQGTTEAFF. The CDR3 nucleotides are TGTGCCAGCAGCCGCGACGGACAGGGGACCACTGAAGCTTTCTTT.

This chain connects TRBV28 to TRBJ1-5; D is unresolved. Germline V CDR1 and CDR2: MDHEN, SYDVKM. This CDR3 comprises 16 residues. V shed 7 bases and J shed 0 bases, with 16 bases lying between them. CDR3 region: CASNVYGTHSNQPQHF. The CDR3, as DNA: TGTGCCAGCAATGTTTATGGCACCCATAGCAATCAGCCCCAGCATTTT.

The chain carries TRBV28 and TRBJ1-5; D remains ambiguous. From germline, CDR1 is MDHEN and CDR2 SYDVKM. This CDR3 comprises 18 residues. Trimming stripped 7 bases from V and 0 bases from J, with 22 bases between. CDR3 protein: CASTSIPKTSLSNQPQHF. The CDR3 nucleotides read TGTGCCAGCACCAGCATCCCCAAGACATCTCTTAGCAATCAGCCCCAGCATTTT.